Listed here are 3 T cell receptor beta chains from one sample, sequenced in a study of blood T cell repertoires in COVID-19. TCRdb's table, derived via immunoSEQ multiplex PCR, lists solely in-frame clones and lacks some. The table has 55,000 or so clones, roughly 85% seen once. The sample was peripheral blood. These receptors came from a human donor in a cohort sampled during active COVID-19.

The chain is built from TRBV7-6 and TRBJ1-4; tentatively, D is TRBD1 (5 bases). Germline CDR1 SGHVS, CDR2 FNYEAQ. The CDR3 is made up of 16 amino acids. The V end was cut by 5 bases, the J end by 8 bases, with 21 bases between. CDR3 amino acids: CASSPGGDAPGEKLFF. DNA for the CDR3: TGTGCCAGCAGCCCCGGGGGGGACGCACCAGGGGAAAAACTGTTTTTT.

V usage is TRBV4-3 and J usage is TRBJ1-1; TRBD1 might be the D (6 bases). In germline, CDR1 is LGHNA, CDR2 YSLEER. V was clipped by 0 bases and J by 2 bases, with 10 bases between them. This CDR3 spans 15 amino acids. CDR3 nucleotide sequence: TGCGCCAGCAGCCAAGAGACAGGCCCCAACACTGAAGCTTTCTTT. Protein product: CASSQETGPNTEAFF.

DNA of the CDR3: TGTGCCAGCAGTGAGGGGACAGTCCGGGGCTACACCTTC. It translates to CASSEGTVRGYTF. This chain links TRBV6-1 with TRBJ1-2; TRBD1 matches at 7 bases. The J segment lost 8 bases and the V segment lost 3 bases, leaving 6 bases of the junction unmatched. The CDR3 contains 13 residues. CDR1 and CDR2 (germline): MNHNS, SASEGT.